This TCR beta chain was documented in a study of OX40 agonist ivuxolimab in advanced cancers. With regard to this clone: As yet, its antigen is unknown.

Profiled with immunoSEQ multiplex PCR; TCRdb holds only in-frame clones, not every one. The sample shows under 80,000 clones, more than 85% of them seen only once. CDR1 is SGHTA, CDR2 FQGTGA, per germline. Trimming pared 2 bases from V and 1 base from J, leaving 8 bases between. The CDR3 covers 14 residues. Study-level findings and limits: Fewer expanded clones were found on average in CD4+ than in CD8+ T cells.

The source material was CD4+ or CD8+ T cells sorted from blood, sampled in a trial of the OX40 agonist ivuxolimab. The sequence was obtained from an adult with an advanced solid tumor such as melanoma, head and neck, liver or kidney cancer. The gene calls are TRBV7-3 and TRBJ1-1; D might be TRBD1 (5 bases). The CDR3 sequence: CASSLLGENTEAFF. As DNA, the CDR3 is TGTGCCAGCAGCTTATTGGGGGAGAACACTGAAGCTTTCTTT.